The 27 T cell receptor beta chains given below trace back to one sample, sequenced in a study of blood T cell repertoires in COVID-19. Assay used: immunoSEQ multiplex PCR; TCRdb lists only in-frame clones, some missing. The table lists about 110,000 clones, about 80% of them singletons. The specimen was peripheral blood. These receptors all come from a man between 65 and 80 years old with acute or convalescent COVID-19.

The chain combines TRBV6-6 with TRBJ1-1, with a possible D match to TRBD1 (5 bases). Trimming left V 2 bases short and J 2 bases short, with 9 bases between. This CDR3 has 14 residues. Per the germline V gene, CDR1 is MNHNY and CDR2 is SVGAGI (reference sequence). The CDR3 here is CASSYDGGNTEAFF. The CDR3 coding sequence is TGTGCCAGCAGTTACGACGGGGGAAACACTGAAGCTTTCTTT.

The chain couples TRBV6-2 or TRBV6-3 to TRBJ2-7, with D possibly matching TRBD2 (7 bases). CDR1 is MNHEY and CDR2 is SVGEGT in the germline V gene. The V end lost 5 bases, the J end lost 2 bases, and 13 bases lay between the germline ends. This CDR3 comprises 14 residues. This CDR3 reads CASSKGGAAYEQYF. Here the CDR3 DNA reads TGTGCCAGCAGTAAAGGGGGGGCGGCCTACGAGCAGTACTTC.

The V call is TRBV5-4, the J call TRBJ1-5; 7 bases fit TRBD1. The CDR3 length is 15 residues. The junction had 4 bases not matched to a gene; V was cut back by 0 bases and J by 4 bases. Germline V gene lookup returns CDR1 SGHNT and CDR2 YYREEE (reference sequence). In nucleotides, the CDR3 is TGTGCCAGCAGCTTGGGCGGGACAGCTAATCAGCCCCAGCATTTT. It translates to CASSLGGTANQPQHF.

This sequence joins TRBV7-9 and TRBJ1-2; TRBD1 might be the D (5 bases). Germline V gene data show CDR1 as SEHNR and CDR2 as FQNEAQ (reference sequence). The CDR3 has 13 amino acids. V lost 3 bases to trimming and J lost 7 bases, with 12 bases between them. The CDR3 DNA follows: TGTGCCAGCAGCTTTTCCCAGGGCCGTGGCTACACCTTC. Translating it yields CASSFSQGRGYTF.

The chain joins TRBV6-1 to TRBJ2-7; a weak D match, TRBD2 (5 bases). CDR3 length equals 14 residues. Germline V gives CDR1 MNHNS, CDR2 SASEGT. The V gene lost 2 bases and the J gene lost 0 bases, with 8 bases spanning the gap. CDR3: CASSEQDYSYEQYF. The CDR3 DNA reads as TGTGCCAGCAGTGAACAAGACTACTCCTACGAGCAGTACTTC.

This chain connects TRBV7-9 to TRBJ2-7; weak D call: TRBD2 (5 bases). V was shortened by 0 bases and J by 4 bases, with 10 bases between the two germline ends. CDR1 and CDR2 (germline): SEHNR, FQNEAQ (reference sequence). There are 14 residues in the CDR3. The CDR3 reads CASSLARGAYEQYF. The CDR3, as DNA: TGTGCCAGCAGCTTAGCTCGGGGAGCTTACGAGCAGTACTTC.

The V gene is TRBV5-4, the J gene TRBJ2-3; D remains unclear. The CDR3 is made up of 11 amino acids. V was clipped by 6 bases and J by 4 bases, with 6 bases between them. CDR1 SGHNT and CDR2 YYREEE come from the germline V gene (reference sequence). The CDR3 DNA reads as TGTGCCAGCACTTTAGCAGATACGCAGTATTTT. Residues: CASTLADTQYF.

This chain connects TRBV28 to TRBJ1-2; TRBD1 aligns across 7 bases. The germline V gene has CDR1 MDHEN and CDR2 SYDVKM. This CDR3 is built from 13 residues. The V gene end was trimmed by 5 bases and the J gene end by 5 bases; junction bases not matched to a gene: 5. CDR3 loop: CASSSGRGYGYTF. The CDR3 DNA is TGTGCCAGCAGTAGCGGCAGGGGGTATGGCTACACCTTC.

The chain has TRBV18 and TRBJ1-4, with D possibly matching TRBD1 (5 bases). CDR1 and CDR2 from the germline V gene are KGHSH and LQKENI. V lost 6 bases to trimming and J lost 6 bases, with 11 bases between them. This CDR3 is 13 amino acids long. The CDR3 region is CASSSDSYEKLFF. Written as DNA, the CDR3 is TGTGCCAGCTCTTCAGACAGCTATGAAAAACTGTTTTTT.

V usage is TRBV9 and J usage is TRBJ1-4; possibly TRBD1 for D (6 bases). Germline V gene lookup returns CDR1 SGDLS and CDR2 YYNGEE. The CDR3 loop spans 14 amino acids. Trimming removed 5 bases at V and 8 bases at J, with 16 bases between. CDR3 nucleotides: TGTGCCAGCAGTGCCGGGACATCATCCGAAAAACTGTTTTTT. This gives the protein CASSAGTSSEKLFF.

This clone was seen only a few times. The chain links TRBV6-5 to TRBJ1-6, with D unclear. CDR1 and CDR2 from the germline V gene are MNHEY and SVGAGI. The CDR3 runs 15 residues. The ends were cut back, 10 bases at V and 0 bases at J, with 13 bases in the middle. The CDR3 protein is CATAERSSYNSPLHF. DNA of the CDR3: TGTGCCACTGCGGAGCGGAGCTCCTATAATTCACCCCTCCACTTT.

The chain employs TRBV3-1 (or the pseudogene TRBV3-2) and TRBJ1-3; maybe TRBD1 (5 bases). Germline V gene lookup returns CDR1 LGHDT and CDR2 YNNKEL (reference sequence). Trimming cost V 1 base and J 3 bases, with 10 bases left between them. CDR3 size: 15 residues. The CDR3 protein is CASSQGGQLGNTIYF. CDR3 in DNA: TGTGCCAGCAGCCAAGGGGGCCAACTTGGAAACACCATATATTTT.

The chain is built from TRBV5-1 and TRBJ1-3; TRBD1 agrees at 8 bases. J lost 3 bases, V lost 4 bases, and 12 bases had no gene match. The germline gives CDR1 SGHRS, CDR2 YFSETQ. The CDR3 has 17 amino acids. CDR3 residues: CASSGGQGSGNGNTIYF. The CDR3 region has the DNA TGCGCCAGCAGCGGAGGACAGGGTTCTGGAAATGGAAACACCATATATTTT. Based on the CDR3 plus reference TRBV5-1 and TRBJ1-3, the full variable domain is KAGVTQTPRYLIKTRGQQVTLSCSPISGHRSVSWYQQTPGQGLQFLFEYFSETQRNKGNFPGRFSGRQFSNSRSEMNVSTLELGDSALYLCASSGGQGSGNGNTIYFGEGSWLTVV.

Note on this clone: The same CDR3 is also encoded by other DNA sequences in this sample. The chain couples TRBV6-5 to TRBJ1-1; no clear D gene. CDR1 is MNHEY, CDR2 SVGAGI, per germline. The CDR3 consists of 13 residues. V dropped 2 bases and J dropped 1 base, with 5 bases sitting between them. Written as DNA, the CDR3 is TGTGCCAGCAGTTACACGGGGAACACTGAAGCTTTCTTT. Its translation: CASSYTGNTEAFF.

This rearrangement joins TRBV7-6 to TRBJ1-2, with a weak D call TRBD1 (5 bases). The CDR3 length is 15 residues. Germline CDR1 reads SGHVS; CDR2 reads FNYEAQ. Deletions cut 4 bases from V and 4 bases from J, with 16 bases between. The CDR3 sequence: CASSSRGGAGYGYTF. In nucleotides, the CDR3 is TGTGCCAGCAGCTCCCGGGGAGGGGCGGGCTATGGCTACACCTTC.

The chain has TRBV7-3 and TRBJ2-3; 8 nucleotides agree with TRBD1. CDR1 is SGHTA and CDR2 is FQGTGA in the germline V gene. This CDR3 comprises 14 residues. The J segment lost 2 bases and the V segment lost 4 bases, leaving 2 bases of the junction unmatched. The DNA for the CDR3 is TGTGCCAGCAGCTCGGGACAGGCCACAGATACGCAGTATTTT. It specifies CASSSGQATDTQYF.

The V call is TRBV9, the J call TRBJ2-1; 10 positions match TRBD2. This CDR3 is 17 amino acids long. The V gene end was trimmed by 0 bases and the J gene end by 3 bases; junction bases not matched to a gene: 6. CDR1 is SGDLS and CDR2 is YYNGEE in the germline V gene. The CDR3 loop reads CASSVEVSGGYYNEQFF. The CDR3 region has the DNA TGTGCCAGCAGCGTAGAAGTTAGCGGGGGGTACTACAATGAGCAGTTCTTC.

The chain recombines TRBV9 with TRBJ2-7; 8 bases map to TRBD2. The V gene end was trimmed by 3 bases and the J gene end by 0 bases; junction bases not matched to a gene: 2. The CDR3 totals 14 residues. The germline V gene has CDR1 SGDLS and CDR2 YYNGEE. DNA for the CDR3: TGTGCCAGCAGCGGACTAGCGAGCTCCTACGAGCAGTACTTC. Its protein product is CASSGLASSYEQYF. Looking up the rest from reference TRBV9 and TRBJ2-7 gives the full variable domain: DSGVTQTPKHLITATGQRVTLRCSPRSGDLSVYWYQQSLDQGLQFLIQYYNGEERAKGNILERFSAQQFPDLHSELNLSSLELGDSALYFCASSGLASSYEQYFGPGTRLTVT.

The chain uses TRBV28 and TRBJ2-5, with D perhaps matching TRBD1 (8 bases). CDR3 length: 14 residues. Germline CDR1 and CDR2: MDHEN and SYDVKM. Trimming left V 7 bases short and J 2 bases short, with 14 bases between. The CDR3 nucleotides are TGTGCCAGCAAACAGGGGGGGCAGCAAGAGACCCAGTACTTC. This gives the protein CASKQGGQQETQYF.

This chain links TRBV7-2 with TRBJ1-6; D is possibly TRBD1 (5 bases). The CDR3 runs 16 residues. Germline values: CDR1 SGHTA, CDR2 FQGNSA. Trimming removed 1 base at V and 2 bases at J, with 9 bases between. CDR3 sequence reads: CASSLVQDPYNSPLHF. The CDR3, as DNA: TGTGCCAGCAGCTTAGTACAGGACCCCTATAATTCACCCCTCCACTTT. The whole variable domain, remainder taken from reference TRBV7-2 and TRBJ1-6, is GAGVSQSPSNKVTEKGKDVELRCDPISGHTALYWYRQSLGQGLEFLIYFQGNSAPDKSGLPSDRFSAERTGGSVSTLTIQRTQQEDSAVYLCASSLVQDPYNSPLHFGNGTRLTVT.

The sample holds a few counts of this clone. The chain combines TRBV5-4 with TRBJ1-2; D ambiguous. The CDR3 spans 14 residues. Germline loops: CDR1 SGHNT, CDR2 YYREEE (reference sequence). V dropped 1 base and J dropped 1 base, with 8 bases sitting between them. The CDR3 DNA reads TGTGCCAGCAGCTTGCAGATGGTTAACTATGGCTACACCTTC. Protein: CASSLQMVNYGYTF.

J is TRBJ1-3 and V is TRBV5-1, with 7 bases identical to TRBD1. The junction had 2 bases not matched to a gene; V was cut back by 3 bases and J by 2 bases. The CDR3 runs 14 residues. Germline V gene lookup returns CDR1 SGHRS and CDR2 YFSETQ. The CDR3 reads CASSSQGTGNTIYF. As DNA, the CDR3 is TGCGCCAGCAGCTCACAGGGGACTGGAAACACCATATATTTT.

The genes are TRBV3-1 (or the pseudogene TRBV3-2) and TRBJ2-2; tentative D call: TRBD2 (6 bases). The V end lost 5 bases, the J end lost 1 base, and 14 bases lay between the germline ends. The germline V gene has CDR1 LGHDT and CDR2 YNNKEL (reference sequence). CDR3 length: 16 residues. DNA of the CDR3: TGTGCCAGCAGCAGCACCGGGAGCCAGAACACCGGGGAGCTGTTTTTT. It encodes CASSSTGSQNTGELFF.

The chain uses TRBV5-1 and TRBJ1-1; possibly TRBD1 for D (6 bases). The CDR3 contains 14 residues. Germline assignment: CDR1 SGHRS and CDR2 YFSETQ. V lost 0 bases to trimming and J lost 9 bases, with 15 bases between them. CDR3: CASSLDRDGGQAFF. The CDR3 DNA reads as TGCGCCAGCAGCTTGGACAGGGACGGAGGTCAAGCTTTCTTT.

This clone came up once. The chain is built from TRBV20-1 and TRBJ1-1, with unresolved D. Trimming removed 3 bases at V and 0 bases at J, with 8 bases between. CDR3 length equals 13 residues. Germline assignment: CDR1 DFQATT and CDR2 SNEGSKA (reference sequence). The CDR3 loop reads CSASLPMNTEAFF. CDR3 in DNA: TGCAGTGCTAGTTTACCTATGAACACTGAAGCTTTCTTT.

Here the CDR3 reads CATEGASTDTQYF. For the CDR3, the DNA is TGTGCCACCGAAGGGGCTAGCACAGATACGCAGTATTTT. The rearrangement links TRBV24-1 to TRBJ2-3; a weak D match, TRBD1 (5 bases). The CDR3 runs 13 residues. Germline V gene sequence: CDR1 KGHDR, CDR2 SFDVKD. Trimming removed 9 bases at V and 0 bases at J, with 9 bases between.

On this clone itself: At one boundary the junction diverges from the germline segment, which might be a read error. The chain carries TRBV6-5 and TRBJ1-5; TRBD1 aligns across 9 bases. The CDR3 runs to 15 residues. Germline values: CDR1 MNHEY, CDR2 SVGAGI. The CDR3 bases are TGTGCCAGCAGATACTCGGGACAGGGTGAGCAGCCCCAGCATTTT. This codes for CASRYSGQGEQPQHF.